This TCR beta chain is drawn from a study of blood T cell repertoires in COVID-19. Study information: Samples representing acute and convalescent COVID-19 were sourced from the United States, Italy and Spain.

Original handling: From reference gene primer amplification, estimates of nucleated cell counts were derived. This table comes from immunoSEQ multiplex PCR, and its TCRdb copy is limited to in-frame clones, with some not included. V and J calls and clone size are given by that table; D and trimming were obtained from the DNA. The sample has about 180,000 clones, over 75% seen once. The Seattle patients joined while their infection was active and were tracked longitudinally afterward. The ends lost 2 bases at V and 7 bases at J; junction bases unmatched: 8. Germline V gene sequence: CDR1 SGHRS, CDR2 YFSETQ. The CDR3 loop spans 14 amino acids.

The TCR sequence derives from a person between 70 and 80 years old with COVID-19, enrolled during active disease. The sequencing input was peripheral blood. V and J are TRBV5-1 and TRBJ1-2; TRBD1 aligns across 7 bases. The CDR3 DNA follows: TGCGCCAGCAGCTTAGACAGGGCCGGTTTTGGCTACACCTTC. Amino acids: CASSLDRAGFGYTF.